This T cell receptor (beta chain) was found in a study of regulatory T cells in long-lasting Graves disease. As for the study in general: Treatment with antithyroid drugs for over 5 years, together with positive TSH receptor antibodies, meant persistent Graves' disease. Regarding the study as a whole: Persistent disease was associated with favored TRBV28 usage and with favored use of TRBJ1-2 and TRBJ2-5. Patients with persistent disease shared 2,500 to 3,500 public clonotypes, outpacing the 966 shared by new patients.

Sequencing libraries for TCR beta were prepared with iRepertoire HTBI primers and Arm-PCR of CDR3 regions. TCRdb reprocessed the multiplex PCR reads via MiXCR and lists one record per CDR3 protein. The repertoire holds some 330,000 distinct CDR3 sequences, with about 23% as singletons. This CDR3 has 12 amino acids. V was cut by 3 bases and J by 1 base, with 6 bases left in between. From germline, CDR1 is DFQATT and CDR2 SNEGSKA (reference sequence). This clonotype has more than one count but fewer than ten. Its matching antigen is unknown. The time point here: persistent/refractory GD, antithyroid drugs over 5 years with positive TRAb. With RNA extracted from PBMCs as input, the TCR library was made.

Here the sequenced sample was peripheral blood mononuclear cells (PBMCs), taken when the disease was refractory, from a patient treated with antithyroid drugs. This TCR came from a woman aged 35 to 49 with Graves disease. The V gene is TRBV20-1, the J gene TRBJ1-1; a possible D gene is TRBD1 (5 bases). The DNA of the CDR3 is TGCAGTGCTAGCAGGGCGAACACTGAAGCTTTCTTT. Translating gives CSASRANTEAFF.